Below are 32 T cell receptor beta chains sequenced from a single sample in a study of regulatory T cells in long-lasting Graves disease. According to the study, TCR beta libraries were built with iRepertoire HTBI primers and CDR3-region Arm-PCR. TCRdb itself ran the multiplex PCR reads through MiXCR, one entry per CDR3 protein. Of 500,000 to 700,000 distinct CDR3 sequences listed, about 16% were seen once; the top ten hold approximately 18%. Noted time point: newly diagnosed GD, antithyroid drugs for less than 3 months. The TCR library used RNA extracted from PBMCs. In addition, the sample was reused for a study of T cells in Graves' hyperthyroidism and ophthalmopathy.

The specimen was peripheral blood mononuclear cells (PBMCs), collected at new diagnosis, from a patient treated with antithyroid drugs. The receptor set was obtained from a woman in her 30s with Graves disease.

The chain couples TRBV11-1 to TRBJ2-3, with D possibly matching TRBD2 (5 bases). This CDR3 is 15 amino acids long. The germline gives CDR1 SGHAT, CDR2 FQDESV (reference sequence). The V and J ends lost 0 bases and 2 bases respectively, with 9 bases between them. The CDR3 DNA is TGTGCCAGCAGCTTAGCGGCACTAGACACAGATACGCAGTATTTT. Its translation is CASSLAALDTDTQYF.

On this clonotype itself: A much larger clone differs from this one at a single base, so this may be a read error. The chain carries TRBV7-2 and TRBJ2-3; 7 bases fit TRBD2. Trimming removed 5 bases from V and 4 bases from J; junction bases left unmatched: 9. CDR3 length: 15 residues. The germline CDR1 and CDR2 sequences are SGHTA and FQGNSA. CDR3 amino acids: CASSPGRGGADTQYF. The DNA for the CDR3 is TGTGCCAGCAGCCCTGGACGGGGAGGGGCAGATACGCAGTATTTT.

Ten or more counts support this clonotype. This chain links TRBV28 with TRBJ2-7, with D possibly matching TRBD2 (5 bases). Germline V gene data show CDR1 as MDHEN and CDR2 as SYDVKM. Trimming left V 2 bases short and J 5 bases short, with 16 bases between. This CDR3 is 15 amino acids long. The CDR3 bases are TGTGCCAGCAGTTTAATCCGAGGGCTAGTTGACGAGCAGTACTTC. Its translation: CASSLIRGLVDEQYF. The complete variable domain, with remaining parts taken from reference TRBV28 and TRBJ2-7, reads DVKVTQSSRYLVKRTGEKVFLECVQDMDHENMFWYRQDPGLGLRLIYFSYDVKMKEKGDIPEGYSVSREKKERFSLILESASTNQTSMYLCASSLIRGLVDEQYFGPGTRLTVT.

This clonotype occurred many times. The chain has TRBV30 and TRBJ2-7, with D possibly TRBD1 on 5 matching bases. Germline V gene sequence: CDR1 GTSNPN, CDR2 SVGIG (reference sequence). This CDR3 spans 13 amino acids. With 2 bases removed from V and 2 bases from J, the gap between germline ends came to 10 bases. This chain's CDR3 is CAWSFLGPYEQYF. CDR3 coding DNA: TGTGCCTGGAGTTTCTTGGGGCCCTACGAGCAGTACTTC.

The V and J genes are TRBV28 and TRBJ2-7; 7 bases are a match to TRBD1. With V trimmed by 11 bases and J by 7 bases, 8 bases remained unmatched. CDR1 and CDR2 from the germline V gene are MDHEN and SYDVKM. The CDR3 has 11 amino acids. This chain's CDR3 is CAWGTAWEQYF. CDR3 coding DNA: TGTGCCTGGGGGACAGCCTGGGAGCAGTACTTC.

This chain uses TRBV20-1 with TRBJ2-1, with D perhaps matching TRBD1 or TRBD2 (5 bases each). CDR1 DFQATT and CDR2 SNEGSKA come from the germline V gene (reference sequence). V lost 4 bases, J lost 2 bases, and 15 bases lay in between. The CDR3 contains 15 residues. The CDR3 nucleotides are TGCAGTGCTAAGCCCCCCGGGGCCACCTACAATGAGCAGTTCTTC. Residues: CSAKPPGATYNEQFF.

This clonotype was seen a handful of times. The rearrangement uses TRBV7-9 and TRBJ2-1, with D uncertain. Trimming left V 4 bases short and J 10 bases short, with 5 bases between. CDR3 size: 10 residues. CDR1 is SEHNR and CDR2 is FQNEAQ in the germline V gene (reference sequence). CDR3 bases: TGTGCCAGCAGCTCCACGGAGCAGTTCTTC. It translates to CASSSTEQFF.

This sequence joins TRBV10-2 and TRBJ2-7; TRBD1 agrees at 12 bases. CDR3 length equals 15 residues. The germline gives CDR1 WSHSY, CDR2 SAAADI. Trimming at V came to 2 bases and at J to 4 bases, leaving 3 bases not matched to a gene. The CDR3 DNA sequence: TGCGCCAGCAGTGAGAGGGACAGGGGGCTTTACGAGCAGTACTTC. Its translation is CASSERDRGLYEQYF.

This clonotype was recorded many times. The chain couples TRBV6-1 to TRBJ1-1, with TRBD1 matching 8 bases. The CDR3 covers 16 residues. Germline V gene sequence: CDR1 MNHNS, CDR2 SASEGT. The V segment lost 2 bases and the J segment 0 bases; nucleotides outside the gene matches: 5. The CDR3 DNA sequence: TGTGCCAGCAGTGAAACGGACAGGGCGGTGAACACTGAAGCTTTCTTT. Translated, it gives CASSETDRAVNTEAFF.

The chain carries TRBV5-4 and TRBJ2-3; no definite D call. V was clipped by 0 bases and J by 2 bases, with 7 bases between them. CDR1 and CDR2 from the germline V gene are SGHNT and YYREEE (reference sequence). CDR3 size: 14 residues. As DNA, the CDR3 is TGTGCCAGCAGCTTGGTCCCCCTCACAGATACGCAGTATTTT. This codes for CASSLVPLTDTQYF.

Here the CDR3 DNA reads TGCAGTCCGGTGCGGAGATCGAGCACAGATACGCAGTATTTT. Its protein product is CSPVRRSSTDTQYF. The rearrangement uses TRBV20-1 and TRBJ2-3; D is undetermined. V lost 8 bases and J 0 bases, leaving 15 bases between the germline ends. Germline CDR1 DFQATT, CDR2 SNEGSKA (reference sequence). This CDR3 spans 14 amino acids.

This clonotype was observed a few times. The chain has TRBV9 and TRBJ2-3; TRBD2 matches at 7 bases. CDR1 is SGDLS, CDR2 YYNGEE, per germline. The CDR3 is 18 amino acids. V dropped 2 bases and J dropped 4; count of bases not matched to a gene: 16. The CDR3 sequence is CASSVGPEASGHSDTQYF. The DNA for the CDR3 is TGTGCCAGCAGCGTTGGCCCTGAAGCTAGCGGACATTCAGATACGCAGTATTTT.

This chain uses TRBV3-1 with TRBJ2-3; possibly TRBD1 or TRBD2 for D (5 bases each). The assigned J gene may be wrong: the sequence end matches TRBJ2-7 better. In germline, CDR1 is LGHDT, CDR2 YNNKEL (reference sequence). The CDR3 is 14 residues long. The CDR3 region is CASSFAGTNYEQYF. The CDR3 bases are TGTGCCAGTAGCTTCGCCGGGACCAACTACGAGCAGTACTTC.

This clonotype came up many times. This rearrangement joins TRBV28 to TRBJ2-7; TRBD2 agrees at 9 bases. The CDR3 has 17 residues. V gave up 4 bases and J gave up 3 bases; unmatched junction bases: 13. Germline V lookup: CDR1 MDHEN, CDR2 SYDVKM. The CDR3 region has the DNA TGTGCCAGCAGTTACCCCTTAAGACTAGCGGTCGACTACGAGCAGTACTTC. It translates to CASSYPLRLAVDYEQYF.

The sample holds many counts of this clonotype. The CDR3 bases are TGTGCCAGCAGCCCCATGAGCGGAGATGAGCAGTTCTTC. Its protein is CASSPMSGDEQFF. This chain connects TRBV3-1 to TRBJ2-1; tentatively, D is TRBD2 (5 bases). CDR1 LGHDT and CDR2 YNNKEL come from the germline V gene (reference sequence). V lost 4 bases and J lost 8, with 12 bases in between. The length of the CDR3 is 13 residues.

This clonotype has a handful of counts. The chain is built from TRBV10-3 and TRBJ1-4; 10 nucleotides align to TRBD1. V lost 7 bases to trimming and J lost 5 bases; unmatched junction nucleotides: 10. This CDR3 is built from 16 residues. Germline values: CDR1 ENHRY, CDR2 SYGVKD. The CDR3 is CAIKGQGIGWNEKLFF. In DNA, the CDR3 is TGTGCCATCAAGGGACAGGGGATCGGGTGGAATGAAAAACTGTTTTTT.

This clonotype showed up just a few times. The chain links TRBV5-1 to TRBJ2-7; maybe TRBD1 (6 bases). Germline V CDR1 and CDR2: SGHRS, YFSETQ. The V and J ends lost 2 bases and 2 bases respectively, with 14 bases between them. The CDR3 contains 15 residues. The CDR3 reads CASSFGQPPTYEQYF. In DNA, the CDR3 is TGCGCCAGCAGCTTCGGACAGCCTCCGACCTACGAGCAGTACTTC. The full variable domain, rest sourced from reference TRBV5-1 and TRBJ2-7, is KAGVTQTPRYLIKTRGQQVTLSCSPISGHRSVSWYQQTPGQGLQFLFEYFSETQRNKGNFPGRFSGRQFSNSRSEMNVSTLELGDSALYLCASSFGQPPTYEQYFGPGTRLTVT.

This clonotype has at least ten counts. The chain combines TRBV7-2 with TRBJ2-5; no firm D call. From germline, CDR1 is SGHTA and CDR2 FQGNSA. The CDR3 is 13 amino acids. V lost 5 bases and J lost 5, with 12 bases in between. The CDR3 loop is CASSRTLGETQYF. In DNA, the CDR3 is TGTGCCAGCAGCCGGACCCTTGGGGAGACCCAGTACTTC.

In the case of this clonotype: A much bigger clone sits one base away, suggesting this may be a read error. The chain has TRBV28 and TRBJ1-2, with 8 bases aligning to TRBD1. Germline-derived CDR1 and CDR2 are MDHEN and SYDVKM. This CDR3 has 14 amino acids. The ends lost 10 bases at V and 7 bases at J; junction bases unmatched: 14. CDR3 sequence (DNA): TGTGCCAACAAAATCCGACAGGGACAGGTTGGCTACACCTTC. It encodes CANKIRQGQVGYTF.

The chain links TRBV29-1 to TRBJ2-5; TRBD1 agrees at 8 bases. After removal of 5 bases from V and 1 base from J, the junction contained 9 bases not matched to a gene. Germline values: CDR1 SQVTM, CDR2 ANQGSEA. The CDR3 has 15 residues. Here the CDR3 reads CSVRDTGGPQETQYF. The CDR3 coding sequence is TGCAGCGTTCGGGACACAGGGGGACCCCAAGAGACCCAGTACTTC.

This clonotype was observed at least ten times. The gene calls are TRBV28 and TRBJ2-7; D ambiguous. CDR3 length equals 13 residues. The germline V and J ends were trimmed by 3 bases and 4 bases, with 10 bases remaining between them. The germline V gene encodes CDR1 MDHEN and CDR2 SYDVKM. The CDR3 spells CASSFSQLYEQYF. For the CDR3, the DNA is TGTGCCAGCAGTTTCTCGCAGTTATACGAGCAGTACTTC.

The rearrangement uses TRBV5-1 and TRBJ1-1, with D tentatively TRBD1 (6 bases). The CDR3 length is 14 residues. V dropped 4 bases and J dropped 5 bases, with 15 bases sitting between them. CDR1 is SGHRS and CDR2 is YFSETQ in the germline V gene. The DNA of the CDR3 is TGCGCCAGCAGCATGGCCCAGGGACATACTGAAGCTTTCTTT. Encoded protein: CASSMAQGHTEAFF.

CDR3 in amino acids: CASSLDSGSYEQYF. CDR3 bases: TGTGCCAGCAGCTTAGATTCGGGCAGCTACGAGCAGTACTTC. The chain recombines TRBV11-3 with TRBJ2-7; no reliable D call. The CDR3 is made up of 14 amino acids. The germline CDR1 and CDR2 sequences are SGHNT and YENEEA. The germline V and J ends were trimmed by 0 bases and 3 bases, with 9 bases remaining between them. Based on the CDR3 plus reference TRBV11-3 and TRBJ2-7, the full variable domain is EAGVVQSPRYKIIEKKQPVAFWCNPISGHNTLYWYLQNLGQGPELLIRYENEEAVDDSQLPKDRFSAERLKGVDSTLKIQPAELGDSAVYLCASSLDSGSYEQYFGPGTRLTVT.

A few counts support this clonotype. The chain couples TRBV6-4 to TRBJ2-2; no clear D gene. The CDR3 is 13 amino acids. Germline V gives CDR1 MRHNA, CDR2 SNTAGT. V gave up 4 bases and J gave up 5 bases, with 8 bases separating them. Written as DNA, the CDR3 is TGTGCCAGCAGTGTCCAGGAAACCGGGGAGCTGTTTTTT. This translates into CASSVQETGELFF.

This clonotype has a count of ten or more. The chain couples TRBV29-1 to TRBJ2-1; a possible D gene is TRBD2 (5 bases). Per germline, CDR1 SQVTM and CDR2 ANQGSEA. Trimming shortened V by 2 bases and J by 0 bases, and 8 bases separated the two germline ends. The CDR3 length is 14 residues. Here the CDR3 reads CSVELAGSYNEQFF. The CDR3, as DNA: TGCAGCGTTGAACTAGCCGGCTCCTACAATGAGCAGTTCTTC.

This clonotype was recorded a few times. The chain recombines TRBV12-3 or TRBV12-4 with TRBJ2-1; D might be TRBD1 (6 bases). The CDR3 covers 14 residues. Trimming stripped 6 bases from V and 5 bases from J, with 14 bases between. The CDR3, as DNA: TGTGCCAGCAGGGGTGGGACACTCGACAATGAGCAGTTCTTC. Residues: CASRGGTLDNEQFF.

This chain joins TRBV6-2 or TRBV6-3 and TRBJ2-7; D ambiguous. Germline V CDR1 and CDR2: MNHEY, SVGEGT. V was trimmed by 5 bases and J by 4 bases, leaving 21 bases between them. The CDR3 runs to 16 residues. This CDR3 is CASSDTGFPRAYEQYF. The CDR3 nucleotides are TGTGCCAGCAGTGACACCGGGTTCCCAAGGGCGTACGAGCAGTACTTC.

The chain joins TRBV7-9 to TRBJ2-2, with 8 bases that match TRBD1. Germline V gene data show CDR1 as SEHNR and CDR2 as FQNEAQ (reference sequence). This CDR3 has 19 amino acids. V was pared by 5 bases and J by 2 bases, with 16 bases of the junction left unmatched. CDR3 nucleotide sequence: TGTGCCAGCAGCCCAAGAGGGACAGGAGCTACCCCCAACACCGGGGAGCTGTTTTTT. Protein product: CASSPRGTGATPNTGELFF.

As for this clonotype: A much larger clone differs from this one at a single base, so this may be a read error. This chain joins TRBV6-1 and TRBJ2-3; D may be TRBD1 (6 bases). The germline V gene has CDR1 MNHNS and CDR2 SASEGT. The CDR3 length is 15 residues. The CDR3 loop is CASGELQGSSDTQYF. CDR3 coding DNA: TGTGCCAGCGGTGAGCTACAGGGTAGTTCAGATACGCAGTATTTT.

This clonotype was seen ten or more times. The chain employs TRBV5-1 and TRBJ1-2; 8 positions agree with TRBD1. Germline V CDR1 and CDR2: SGHRS, YFSETQ. The CDR3 spans 15 residues. V shed 4 bases and J 6 bases; nucleotides not matched to a gene: 11. The CDR3 DNA sequence: TGCGCCAGCAGCGTGATGGCGGGACAGGACGATGGCTACACCTTC. This codes for CASSVMAGQDDGYTF.

This clonotype was seen ten or more times. This rearrangement joins TRBV2 to TRBJ1-4; D gene ambiguous. Germline V gene lookup returns CDR1 SNHLY and CDR2 FYNNEI. Trimming removed 4 bases at V and 0 bases at J, with 9 bases between. The CDR3 covers 15 residues. The CDR3 sequence: CASSGDFATNEKLFF. In nucleotides, the CDR3 is TGTGCCAGCAGTGGCGACTTCGCAACTAATGAAAAACTGTTTTTT.

A word on this clonotype: A much larger clone is a single base away; this may be a read error. This chain links TRBV12-3 or TRBV12-4 with TRBJ1-2; TRBD1 agrees at 9 bases. The CDR3 runs to 14 residues. The junction had 9 bases not matched to a gene; V was cut back by 3 bases and J by 10 bases. DNA of the CDR3: TGTGCCAGCAGTTTCGGCCGGGACAGGGACTACTACACCTTC. Encoded protein: CASSFGRDRDYYTF.